A single sample gave rise to the 21 T cell receptor beta chains below, sequenced in a study of CD8 T cells in ankylosing spondylitis. A single record per CDR3 protein comes from TCRdb applying MiXCR to the 5' RACE reads. This table has about 240,000 distinct CDR3 sequences, about 11% appearing once. Sequences were obtained from blood, either unsorted or a sorted T cell fraction (not recorded which). The receptors originated from a male donor with ankylosing spondylitis or in good health (not recorded which).

This clonotype was recorded a few times. This chain connects TRBV6-5 to TRBJ2-5; D is unclear. This CDR3 comprises 15 residues. Germline assignment: CDR1 MNHEY and CDR2 SVGAGI. V was shortened by 0 bases and J by 1 base, with 9 bases between the two germline ends. CDR3 sequence (DNA): TGTGCCAGCAGTTACTCGGGTGGCATCCAAGAGACCCAGTACTTC. This translates into CASSYSGGIQETQYF.

This clonotype was counted many times. The chain has TRBV5-1 and TRBJ2-7; tentative D call: TRBD2 (6 bases). The V end was cut by 0 bases, the J end by 2 bases, with 12 bases between. CDR1 SGHRS and CDR2 YFSETQ come from the germline V gene. CDR3 length: 15 residues. This chain's CDR3 is CASSLAGRGPYEQYF. The CDR3 nucleotides are TGCGCCAGCAGCTTGGCCGGGCGGGGACCCTACGAGCAGTACTTC.

There are many counts of this clonotype. This chain connects TRBV5-1 to TRBJ2-2, with D unclear. The CDR3 runs to 14 residues. V lost 1 base to trimming and J lost 4 bases, with 8 bases between them. Germline assignment: CDR1 SGHRS and CDR2 YFSETQ. The CDR3 sequence: CASSLRATTGELFF. The CDR3 coding sequence is TGCGCCAGCAGCTTGAGGGCCACCACCGGGGAGCTGTTTTTT.

The V call is TRBV28, the J call TRBJ2-6, with 7 bases aligning to TRBD1. The germline V gene encodes CDR1 MDHEN and CDR2 SYDVKM. The CDR3 extends over 15 amino acids. V gave up 4 bases and J gave up 1 base; unmatched junction bases: 1. The CDR3 DNA is TGTGCCAGCAGTTCGGGACAGTCTGGGGCCAACGTCCTGACTTTC. Its protein product is CASSSGQSGANVLTF. Filled out from reference TRBV28 and TRBJ2-6, the complete variable domain reads DVKVTQSSRYLVKRTGEKVFLECVQDMDHENMFWYRQDPGLGLRLIYFSYDVKMKEKGDIPEGYSVSREKKERFSLILESASTNQTSMYLCASSSGQSGANVLTFGAGSRLTVL.

This clonotype was detected many times. The chain recombines TRBV15 with TRBJ1-5; D unclear. CDR3 size: 13 residues. CDR1 is LNHNV and CDR2 is YYDKDF in the germline V gene (reference sequence). V was trimmed by 0 bases and J by 5 bases, leaving 5 bases between them. CDR3 coding DNA: TGTGCCACCAGCAGAGATATGGATCAGCCCCAGCATTTT. Protein product: CATSRDMDQPQHF.

The gene calls are TRBV7-9 and TRBJ2-3, with 11 bases matching TRBD2. J was trimmed by 5 bases and V by 2 bases; bases with no gene match: 6. In germline, CDR1 is SEHNR, CDR2 FQNEAQ (reference sequence). The CDR3 extends over 16 amino acids. The CDR3 protein is CASSLSTSGRLDTQYF. The CDR3 nucleotides read TGTGCCAGCAGCTTAAGTACTAGCGGGAGATTAGATACGCAGTATTTT.

This clonotype was detected ten times or more. The chain recombines TRBV20-1 with TRBJ2-1; 12 bases map to TRBD2. CDR1 is DFQATT, CDR2 SNEGSKA, per germline (reference sequence). With 6 bases clipped from V and 7 bases from J, the junction kept 7 bases outside the gene matches. CDR3 size: 14 residues. This CDR3 is CSAQGTSGQNEQFF. Here the CDR3 DNA reads TGCAGTGCCCAGGGGACTAGCGGGCAAAATGAGCAGTTCTTC.

This clonotype has ten or more counts. This chain connects TRBV12-3 or TRBV12-4 to TRBJ2-2; 11 bases map to TRBD2. The CDR3 is made up of 17 amino acids. V lost 3 bases to trimming and J lost 4 bases; unmatched junction nucleotides: 7. In nucleotides, the CDR3 is TGTGCCAGCAGTTTGGGTAGCGGGGGGGCCAGCACCGGGGAGCTGTTTTTT. Amino acids: CASSLGSGGASTGELFF.

This clonotype was observed a handful of times. V is TRBV5-1 and J is TRBJ2-3; TRBD2 aligns across 7 bases. The V and J ends lost 3 bases and 8 bases, in that order; junction bases with no gene match: 9. CDR1 is SGHRS, CDR2 YFSETQ, per germline. This CDR3 has 14 amino acids. DNA for the CDR3: TGCGCCAGCAGCTCCCCCCGGGGGGATGTTACGCAGTATTTT. The encoded protein is CASSSPRGDVTQYF. Full variable domain (rest looked up from reference TRBV5-1 and TRBJ2-3): KAGVTQTPRYLIKTRGQQVTLSCSPISGHRSVSWYQQTPGQGLQFLFEYFSETQRNKGNFPGRFSGRQFSNSRSEMNVSTLELGDSALYLCASSSPRGDVTQYFGPGTRLTVL.

This clonotype appeared many times. The chain uses TRBV20-1 and TRBJ2-1, with a weak D call TRBD2 (6 bases). Per germline, CDR1 DFQATT and CDR2 SNEGSKA (reference sequence). The CDR3 covers 14 residues. Trimming cost V 5 bases and J 0 bases, with 11 bases left between them. CDR3 DNA sequence: TGCAGTGCTCAGAGCGGGCTCTCCTACAATGAGCAGTTCTTC. Translation gives CSAQSGLSYNEQFF.

This clonotype was counted ten times or more. Compared with germline, one end of the junction differs, possibly owing to a read error. The CDR3 sequence is CASSNSYEQYF. The CDR3 nucleotides read TGTGCCAGCAGTAACTCCTACGAGCAGTACTTC. The J gene is TRBJ2-7, the V gene TRBV6-6; D unclear. The germline V gene has CDR1 MNHNY and CDR2 SVGAGI (reference sequence). The CDR3 is 11 residues long.

This clonotype was observed many times. The gene calls are TRBV15 and TRBJ2-3; 9 nucleotides line up with TRBD1. V was pared by 5 bases and J by 0 bases, with 6 bases of the junction left unmatched. The CDR3 runs 16 residues. Germline loops: CDR1 LNHNV, CDR2 YYDKDF (reference sequence). CDR3 loop: CATSGYRGRSTDTQYF. CDR3 sequence (DNA): TGTGCCACCAGCGGCTACAGGGGGCGAAGCACAGATACGCAGTATTTT.

The sample holds many counts of this clonotype. The rearrangement joins TRBV4-1 to TRBJ2-1; D might be TRBD1 (6 bases). The CDR3 runs 15 residues. Germline CDR1 MGHRA, CDR2 YSYEKL. The ends were cut back, 2 bases at V and 9 bases at J, with 17 bases in the middle. The CDR3 reads CASSQSDRPRGEQFF. In DNA, the CDR3 is TGCGCCAGCAGCCAATCCGACAGGCCGAGGGGTGAGCAGTTCTTC.

This clonotype was recorded a few times. J is TRBJ1-2 and V is TRBV6-2 or TRBV6-3; possible D gene TRBD1, 5 bases. This CDR3 spans 12 amino acids. Per the germline V gene, CDR1 is MNHEY and CDR2 is SVGEGT. The V end was cut by 5 bases, the J end by 3 bases, with 7 bases between. CDR3 coding DNA: TGTGCCAGCAGTCCGGGGGACTATGGCTACACCTTC. This codes for CASSPGDYGYTF.

This clonotype was found a few times. V usage is TRBV7-9 and J usage is TRBJ2-1; 13 bases map to TRBD2. V was pared by 4 bases and J by 7 bases, with 4 bases of the junction left unmatched. CDR3 size: 15 residues. Germline-derived CDR1 and CDR2 are SEHNR and FQNEAQ (reference sequence). The CDR3 region has the DNA TGTGCCAGCAGCTATGGACTAGCGGGAGATAATGAGCAGTTCTTC. Amino acid sequence: CASSYGLAGDNEQFF.

There are many counts of this clonotype. The chain links TRBV12-3 or TRBV12-4 to TRBJ2-7, with 9 bases that match TRBD1. The CDR3 spans 15 residues. J gave up 2 bases and V 0 bases, and 2 bases lay outside the gene matches. The CDR3 spells CASSLAGQGPYEQYF. The CDR3 nucleotides read TGTGCCAGCAGTTTAGCGGGACAGGGACCCTACGAGCAGTACTTC.

This clonotype was detected ten times or more. V usage is TRBV5-1 and J usage is TRBJ2-1; 10 nucleotides line up with TRBD1. The CDR3 spans 16 residues. V lost 4 bases and J lost 8; bases outside the gene matches: 12. Germline-derived CDR1 and CDR2 are SGHRS and YFSETQ. CDR3 nucleotide sequence: TGCGCCAGCAGCGGACCTAAGGACAGGGGGGTGGATGAGCAGTTCTTC. Encoded protein: CASSGPKDRGVDEQFF.

The genes are TRBV12-3 or TRBV12-4 and TRBJ1-4; TRBD1 is a possible D gene (5 bases). V lost 4 bases, J lost 4 bases, and 13 bases lay in between. There are 15 residues in the CDR3. DNA of the CDR3: TGTGCCAGCAGTTCCACCGGGACCTATAATGAAAAACTGTTTTTT. This codes for CASSSTGTYNEKLFF.

This clonotype has a count of ten or more. The chain combines TRBV4-2 with TRBJ1-2; D is uncertain. Germline lookup yields CDR1 LGHNA and CDR2 YNFKEQ. Between the trimmed V and J ends, which lost 4 bases and 2 bases, there was a span of 5 bases. The CDR3 has 12 amino acids. The CDR3 DNA sequence: TGTGCCAGCAGCCGTGGAAACTATGGCTACACCTTC. Protein sequence: CASSRGNYGYTF.

The V call is TRBV6-1, the J call TRBJ1-3; a weak D match, TRBD1 (5 bases). The V end was cut by 7 bases, the J end by 0 bases, with 16 bases between. Looked up from germline, CDR1 is MNHNS and CDR2 is SASEGT. This CDR3 spans 16 amino acids. The CDR3 protein is CASTEAGTSSGNTIYF. The CDR3 nucleotides read TGTGCCAGCACCGAAGCAGGGACTTCCTCTGGAAACACCATATATTTT.

This clonotype appeared many times. This rearrangement joins TRBV4-1 to TRBJ1-5; D perhaps matches TRBD1 (6 bases). The CDR3 consists of 19 residues. Germline lookup yields CDR1 MGHRA and CDR2 YSYEKL. V gave up 0 bases and J gave up 3 bases, with 21 bases separating them. In nucleotides, the CDR3 is TGCGCCAGCAGCCAAGACGGACGGCCCCTTGCAGGGGACAATCAGCCCCAGCATTTT. As protein: CASSQDGRPLAGDNQPQHF.